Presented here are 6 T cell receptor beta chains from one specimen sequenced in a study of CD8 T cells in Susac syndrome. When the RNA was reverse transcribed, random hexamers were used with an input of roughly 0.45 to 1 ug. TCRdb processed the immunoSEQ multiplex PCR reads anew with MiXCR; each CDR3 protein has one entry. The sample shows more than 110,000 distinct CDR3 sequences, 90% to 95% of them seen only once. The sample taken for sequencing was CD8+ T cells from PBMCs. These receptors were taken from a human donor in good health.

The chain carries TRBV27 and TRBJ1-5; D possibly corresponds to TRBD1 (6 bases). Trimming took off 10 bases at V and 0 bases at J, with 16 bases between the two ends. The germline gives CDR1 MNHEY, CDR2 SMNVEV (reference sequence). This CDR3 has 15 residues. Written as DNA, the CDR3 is TGTGCCACGAGGACAGAGAACTATAGCAATCAGCCCCAGCATTTT. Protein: CATRTENYSNQPQHF.

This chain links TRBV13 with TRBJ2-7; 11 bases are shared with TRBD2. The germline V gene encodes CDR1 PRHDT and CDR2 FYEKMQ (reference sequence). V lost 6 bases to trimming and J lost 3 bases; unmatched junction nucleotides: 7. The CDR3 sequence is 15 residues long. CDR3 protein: CASRGLAGGRYEQYF. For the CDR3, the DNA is TGTGCCAGCAGGGGGCTAGCGGGAGGACGCTACGAGCAGTACTTC.

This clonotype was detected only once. CDR3 in amino acids: CATSHAATYEQYF. In DNA, the CDR3 is TGTGCCACCTCACATGCCGCAACCTACGAGCAGTACTTC. J is TRBJ2-7 and V is TRBV27; D gene ambiguous. V was cut by 10 bases and J by 2 bases, with 15 bases left in between. CDR3 length equals 13 residues. Germline CDR1 MNHEY, CDR2 SMNVEV (reference sequence).

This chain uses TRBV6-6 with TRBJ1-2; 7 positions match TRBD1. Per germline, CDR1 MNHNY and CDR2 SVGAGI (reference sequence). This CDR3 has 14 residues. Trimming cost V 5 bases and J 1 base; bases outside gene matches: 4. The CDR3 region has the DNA TGTGCCAGCAGTACCGGACAGGTTAACTATGGCTACACCTTC. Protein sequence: CASSTGQVNYGYTF.

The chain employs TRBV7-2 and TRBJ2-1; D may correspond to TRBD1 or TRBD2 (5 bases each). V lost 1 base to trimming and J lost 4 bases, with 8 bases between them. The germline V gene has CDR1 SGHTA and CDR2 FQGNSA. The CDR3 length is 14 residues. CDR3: CASSLGWGYNEQFF. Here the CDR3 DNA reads TGTGCCAGCAGCTTAGGTTGGGGGTACAATGAGCAGTTCTTC.

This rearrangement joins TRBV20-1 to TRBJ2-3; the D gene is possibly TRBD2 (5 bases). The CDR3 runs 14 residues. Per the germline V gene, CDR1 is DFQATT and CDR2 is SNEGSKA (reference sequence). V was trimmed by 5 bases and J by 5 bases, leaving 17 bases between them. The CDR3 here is CSAESEGAVDTQYF. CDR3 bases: TGCAGTGCTGAGAGCGAGGGAGCGGTAGATACGCAGTATTTT.